This entry features one T cell receptor (beta chain) sequence. The source of the sample is a study of blood T cell repertoires in COVID-19. Study-level information: The samples span acute and convalescent COVID-19 from the United States, Italy and Spain.

The table came from immunoSEQ multiplex PCR; TCRdb's copy has only in-frame clones and leaves some out. In the table there are roughly 50,000 clones, more than 70% of which are singletons. This clonotype was obtained from a human donor in a cohort sampled during active COVID-19. Material: peripheral blood.

The CDR3 DNA is TGCGCCAGCAGCCAAGGCCCTGGGGAGCCGGAGACCCAGTACTTC. Protein product: CASSQGPGEPETQYF. The V and J genes are TRBV4-3 and TRBJ2-5; weak D call: TRBD2 (5 bases). Germline values: CDR1 LGHNA, CDR2 YSLEER. CDR3 length equals 15 residues. Trimming cost V 1 base and J 5 bases, with 14 bases left between them.